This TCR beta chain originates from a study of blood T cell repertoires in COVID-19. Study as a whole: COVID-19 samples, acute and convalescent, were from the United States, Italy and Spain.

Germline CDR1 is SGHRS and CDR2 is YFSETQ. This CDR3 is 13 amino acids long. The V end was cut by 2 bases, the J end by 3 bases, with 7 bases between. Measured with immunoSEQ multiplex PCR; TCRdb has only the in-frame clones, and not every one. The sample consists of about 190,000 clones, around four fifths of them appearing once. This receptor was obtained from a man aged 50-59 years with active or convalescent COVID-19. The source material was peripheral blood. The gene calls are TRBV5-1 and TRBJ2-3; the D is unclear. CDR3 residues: CASSLSSTDTQYF. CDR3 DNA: TGCGCCAGCAGCTTATCTAGTACAGATACGCAGTATTTT.